This record concerns one T cell receptor beta chain sequence. Clones were read by immunoSEQ multiplex PCR, and TCRdb kept only the in-frame ones, dropping some. The data contain about 150,000 clones, approximately 81% of them singletons. The CDR3 runs 15 residues. Germline V CDR1 and CDR2: MNHEY, SVGAGI. V was pared by 5 bases and J by 7 bases, with 6 bases of the junction left unmatched. This entry belongs to a study of blood T cell repertoires in COVID-19. Study summary: The samples span acute and convalescent COVID-19 from the United States, Italy and Spain. Sample material is recorded as cDNA or gDNA derived from T cells, B-cell-depleted T cells, or PBMCs.

This chain links TRBV6-5 with TRBJ1-4; 11 bases are shared with TRBD1. The sequence came from a human donor in a cohort sampled during active COVID-19. The sample consisted of peripheral blood. The CDR3, as DNA: TGTGCCAGCAGTACAAGGGACAGGGGGATTGAAAAACTGTTTTTT. Translation: CASSTRDRGIEKLFF.